Here is one T cell receptor (beta chain) with its context. The data were produced by immunoSEQ multiplex PCR, yet TCRdb's version contains in-frame clones alone and is incomplete. The profile shows some 51,000 clones, 95% to 97% of them singletons. These data are taken from a study of control samples from healthy donors and cancer patients. This CDR3 has 15 amino acids. Germline-derived CDR1 and CDR2 are SGHDN and FVKESK. V was clipped by 2 bases and J by 2 bases; unmatched bases: 3. The chain has TRBV14 and TRBJ1-1; 9 bases match TRBD1. The sequencing input was blood. The TCR was taken from a woman aged 18-29 years in good health. The CDR3 spells CASSQLQGANTEAFF. CDR3 coding DNA: TGTGCCAGCAGCCAATTACAGGGGGCTAACACTGAAGCTTTCTTT.